Below are 5 T cell receptor beta chains sequenced from a single sample in a study of cytomegalovirus exposure and HLA in healthy donors. PCR primers comprised 60 Vbeta and 13 Jbeta primers. The assay was immunoSEQ multiplex PCR, and TCRdb's table has in-frame clones only and misses some. This table holds roughly 100,000 clones, less than 90% found once. Sequencing was carried out using PBMCs. Receptor source: a man aged 35 to 55 in good health and CMV-seronegative.

This rearrangement joins TRBV10-3 to TRBJ1-6; D unresolved. The germline V gene encodes CDR1 ENHRY and CDR2 SYGVKD. CDR3 length: 15 residues. Trimming removed 11 bases from V and 7 bases from J, with 21 bases in between. The CDR3 reads CASRGSKVVNSPLHF. CDR3 coding DNA: TGTGCCTCCCGAGGTAGCAAGGTCGTCAATTCACCCCTCCACTTT.

The chain combines TRBV11-3 with TRBJ2-3; the match to TRBD1 covers 7 bases. Unmatched junction bases numbered 11, after V lost 2 bases and J lost 6 bases. Per the germline V gene, CDR1 is SGHNT and CDR2 is YENEEA. This CDR3 has 16 amino acids. The CDR3: CASSLSGRQGVDTQYF. CDR3 nucleotides: TGTGCCAGCAGCTTAAGCGGTAGACAGGGAGTGGATACGCAGTATTTT.

This clone occurred once. V and J are TRBV4-3 and TRBJ1-4; 10 nucleotides agree with TRBD1. The CDR3 length is 16 residues. V lost 4 bases to trimming and J lost 1 base; unmatched junction nucleotides: 3. CDR1 and CDR2 from the germline V gene are LGHNA and YSLEER. The CDR3 sequence is CASSPRTGGTNEKLFF. The CDR3 DNA follows: TGCGCCAGCAGCCCCCGGACAGGGGGAACTAATGAAAAACTGTTTTTT.

The chain joins TRBV7-9 to TRBJ2-2, with D possibly TRBD2 on 5 matching bases. The CDR3 consists of 16 residues. Trimming cost V 1 base and J 4 bases, with 13 bases left between them. CDR1 and CDR2 from the germline V gene are SEHNR and FQNEAQ (reference sequence). CDR3 amino acids: CASSLVSRGPTGELFF. Here the CDR3 DNA reads TGTGCCAGCAGCTTAGTCTCGAGAGGGCCCACCGGGGAGCTGTTTTTT.

CDR3 protein: CASGLGHSYSGNTIYF. The CDR3 DNA sequence: TGTGCCAGCGGTTTGGGACATTCCTACTCTGGAAACACCATATATTTT. The chain couples TRBV9 to TRBJ1-3, with TRBD1 as a possible D gene (6 bases). This CDR3 region has 16 residues. V was trimmed by 7 bases and J by 0 bases, leaving 17 bases between them. Germline V gene lookup returns CDR1 SGDLS and CDR2 YYNGEE.